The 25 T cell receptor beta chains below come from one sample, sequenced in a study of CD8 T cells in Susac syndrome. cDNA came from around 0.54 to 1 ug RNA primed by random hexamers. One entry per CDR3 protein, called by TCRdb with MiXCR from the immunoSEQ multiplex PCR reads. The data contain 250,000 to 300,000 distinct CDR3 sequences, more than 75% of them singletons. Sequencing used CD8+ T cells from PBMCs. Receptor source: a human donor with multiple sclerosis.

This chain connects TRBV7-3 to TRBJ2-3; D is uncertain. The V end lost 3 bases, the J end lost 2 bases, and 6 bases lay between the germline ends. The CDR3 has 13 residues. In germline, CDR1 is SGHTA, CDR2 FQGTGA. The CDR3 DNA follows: TGTGCCAGCAGCTTGGATAACACAGATACGCAGTATTTT. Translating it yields CASSLDNTDTQYF.

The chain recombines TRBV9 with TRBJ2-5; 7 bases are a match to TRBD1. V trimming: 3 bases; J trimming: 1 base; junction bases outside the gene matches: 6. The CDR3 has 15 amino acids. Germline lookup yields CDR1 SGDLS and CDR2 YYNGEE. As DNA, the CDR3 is TGTGCCAGCAGCGGAGGGGACAGCGGCCAAGAGACCCAGTACTTC. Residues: CASSGGDSGQETQYF.

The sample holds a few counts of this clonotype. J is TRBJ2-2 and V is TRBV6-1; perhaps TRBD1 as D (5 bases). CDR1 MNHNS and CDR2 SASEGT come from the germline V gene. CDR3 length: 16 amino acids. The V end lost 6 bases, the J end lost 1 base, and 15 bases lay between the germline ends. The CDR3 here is CASSLARTLNTGELFF. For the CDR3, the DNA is TGTGCCAGCAGCCTCGCGCGGACACTGAACACCGGGGAGCTGTTTTTT.

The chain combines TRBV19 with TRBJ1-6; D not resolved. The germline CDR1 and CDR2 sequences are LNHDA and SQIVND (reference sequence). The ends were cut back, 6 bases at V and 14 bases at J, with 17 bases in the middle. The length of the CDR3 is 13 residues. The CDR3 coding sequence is TGTGCCAGTAGCCCTGCGGAAGGGTTCACCCTCCACTTT. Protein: CASSPAEGFTLHF.

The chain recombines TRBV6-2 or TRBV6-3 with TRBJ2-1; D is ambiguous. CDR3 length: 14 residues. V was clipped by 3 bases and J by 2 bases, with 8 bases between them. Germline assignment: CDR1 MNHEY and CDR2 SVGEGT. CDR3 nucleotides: TGTGCCAGCAGTTATTTGGCGACCTACAATGAGCAGTTCTTC. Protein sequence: CASSYLATYNEQFF.

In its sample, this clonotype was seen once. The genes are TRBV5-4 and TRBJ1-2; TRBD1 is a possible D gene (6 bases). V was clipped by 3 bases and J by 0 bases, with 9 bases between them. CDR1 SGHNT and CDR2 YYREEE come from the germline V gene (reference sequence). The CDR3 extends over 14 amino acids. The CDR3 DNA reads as TGTGCCAGCAGCTCAGGGGTGCCTAACTATGGCTACACCTTC. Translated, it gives CASSSGVPNYGYTF.

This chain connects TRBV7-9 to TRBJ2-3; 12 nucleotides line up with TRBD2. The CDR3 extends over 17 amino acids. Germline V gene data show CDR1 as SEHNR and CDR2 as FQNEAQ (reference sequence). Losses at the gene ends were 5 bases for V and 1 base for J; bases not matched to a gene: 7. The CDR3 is CASSPRLAGEGTDTQYF. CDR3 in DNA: TGTGCCAGCAGCCCCCGACTAGCGGGAGAGGGCACAGATACGCAGTATTTT.

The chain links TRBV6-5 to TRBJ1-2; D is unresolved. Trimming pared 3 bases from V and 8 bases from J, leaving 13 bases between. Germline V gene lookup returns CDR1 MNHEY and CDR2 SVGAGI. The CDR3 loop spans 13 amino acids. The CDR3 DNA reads TGTGCCAGCAGTTATCAGTCTACTGGGGGCTACACCTTC. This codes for CASSYQSTGGYTF.

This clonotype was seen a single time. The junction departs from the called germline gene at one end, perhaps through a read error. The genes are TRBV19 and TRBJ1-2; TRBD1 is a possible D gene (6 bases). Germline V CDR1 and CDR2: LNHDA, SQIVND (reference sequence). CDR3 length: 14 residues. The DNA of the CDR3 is TGTGCCAGTAGTATCCGGACAGTTTCCTATGGCCACACCTTC. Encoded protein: CASSIRTVSYGHTF.

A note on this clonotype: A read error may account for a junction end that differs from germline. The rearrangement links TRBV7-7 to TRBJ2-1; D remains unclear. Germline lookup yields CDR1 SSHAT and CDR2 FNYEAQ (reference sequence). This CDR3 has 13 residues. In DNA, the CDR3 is TGTGCTAGCAGCTTAAGACTGTACAATGAGCAGTTCTTC. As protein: CASSLRLYNEQFF.

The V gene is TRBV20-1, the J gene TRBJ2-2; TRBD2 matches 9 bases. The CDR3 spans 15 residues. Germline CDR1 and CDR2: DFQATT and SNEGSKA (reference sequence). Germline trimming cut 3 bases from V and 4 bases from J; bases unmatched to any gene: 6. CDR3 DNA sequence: TGCAGTGCTAGCCGGCGGGAGGGCCCCACCGGGGAGCTGTTTTTT. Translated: CSASRREGPTGELFF.

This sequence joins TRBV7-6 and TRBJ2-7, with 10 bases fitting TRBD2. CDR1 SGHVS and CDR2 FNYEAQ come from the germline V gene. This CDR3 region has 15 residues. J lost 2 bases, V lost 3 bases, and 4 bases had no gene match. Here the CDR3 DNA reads TGTGCCAGCAGCTTGGGGACTAGCGACACCTACGAGCAGTACTTC. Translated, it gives CASSLGTSDTYEQYF.

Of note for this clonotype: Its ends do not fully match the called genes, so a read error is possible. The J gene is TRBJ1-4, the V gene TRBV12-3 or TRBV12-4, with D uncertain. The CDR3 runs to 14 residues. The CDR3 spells CASSADQTNEKLFF. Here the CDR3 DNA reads TGTGCCAGCAGTGCTGATCAAACTAATGAAAAACTATTTTTT.

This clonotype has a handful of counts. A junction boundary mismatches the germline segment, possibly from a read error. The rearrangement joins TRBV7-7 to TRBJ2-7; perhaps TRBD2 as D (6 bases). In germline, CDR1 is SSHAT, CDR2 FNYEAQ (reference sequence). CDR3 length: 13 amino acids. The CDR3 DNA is TGTGCTAGCAGCTTGACTAGTTCCTACGAGCAGTACTTC. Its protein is CASSLTSSYEQYF.

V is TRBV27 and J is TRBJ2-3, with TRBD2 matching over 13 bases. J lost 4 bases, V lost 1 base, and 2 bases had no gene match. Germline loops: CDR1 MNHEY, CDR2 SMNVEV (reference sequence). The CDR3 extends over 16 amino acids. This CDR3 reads CASSLLLAGGADTQYF. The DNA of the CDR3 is TGTGCCAGCAGTTTATTACTAGCGGGAGGGGCAGATACGCAGTATTTT.

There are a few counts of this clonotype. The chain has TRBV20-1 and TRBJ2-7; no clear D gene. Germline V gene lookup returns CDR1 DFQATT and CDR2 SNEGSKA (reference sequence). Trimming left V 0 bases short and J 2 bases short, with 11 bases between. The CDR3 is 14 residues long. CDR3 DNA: TGCAGTGCTAGAGATCTGGGGATCCCCTACGAGCAGTACTTC. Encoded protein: CSARDLGIPYEQYF.

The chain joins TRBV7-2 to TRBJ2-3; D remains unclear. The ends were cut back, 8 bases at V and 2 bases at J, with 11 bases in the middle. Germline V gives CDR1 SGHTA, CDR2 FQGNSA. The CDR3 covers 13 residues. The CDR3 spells CASPLLYTDTQYF. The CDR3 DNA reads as TGTGCCAGCCCGTTGCTCTACACAGATACGCAGTATTTT.

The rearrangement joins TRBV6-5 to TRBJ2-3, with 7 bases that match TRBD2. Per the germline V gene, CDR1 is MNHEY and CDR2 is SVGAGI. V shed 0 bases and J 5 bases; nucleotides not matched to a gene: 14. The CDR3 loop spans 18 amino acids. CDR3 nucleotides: TGTGCCAGCAGTTACTCCCCCCGTCCGACGGGAGGCGGAGATACGCAGTATTTT. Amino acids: CASSYSPRPTGGGDTQYF.

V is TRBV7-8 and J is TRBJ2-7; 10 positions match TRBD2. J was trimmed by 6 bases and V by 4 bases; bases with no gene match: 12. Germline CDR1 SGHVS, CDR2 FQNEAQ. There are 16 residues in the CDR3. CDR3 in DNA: TGTGCCAGCAGCTGGCGACTAGCGGGCGATCTCTCCGAGCAGTACTTC. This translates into CASSWRLAGDLSEQYF.

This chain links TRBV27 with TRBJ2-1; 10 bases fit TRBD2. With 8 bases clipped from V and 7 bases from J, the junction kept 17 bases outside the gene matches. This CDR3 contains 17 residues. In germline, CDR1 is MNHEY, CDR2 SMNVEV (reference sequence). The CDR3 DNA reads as TGTGCCAGCCAGGTGGGACTAGCGTCCACGGGCAGAAATGAGCAGTTCTTC. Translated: CASQVGLASTGRNEQFF.

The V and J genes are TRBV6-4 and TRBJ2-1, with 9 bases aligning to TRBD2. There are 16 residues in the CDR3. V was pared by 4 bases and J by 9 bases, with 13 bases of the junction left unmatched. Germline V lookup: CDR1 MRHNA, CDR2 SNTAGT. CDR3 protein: CASSASLAGGPSEQFF. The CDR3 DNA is TGTGCCAGCAGTGCGTCTCTGGCGGGAGGGCCGAGTGAGCAGTTCTTC.

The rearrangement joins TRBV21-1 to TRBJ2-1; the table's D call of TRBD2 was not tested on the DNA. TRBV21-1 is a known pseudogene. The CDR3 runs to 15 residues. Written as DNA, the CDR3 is TGTGCCAGCAGCAGCTCGGGACTCTGGCACAATGAGCAGTTCTTC. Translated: CASSSSGLWHNEQFF.

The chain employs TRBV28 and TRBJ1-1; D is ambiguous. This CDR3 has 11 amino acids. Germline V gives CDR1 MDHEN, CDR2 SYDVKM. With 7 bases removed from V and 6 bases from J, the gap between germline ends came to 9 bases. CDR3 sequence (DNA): TGTGCCAGCAAGTCCCAGGCTGAAGCTTTCTTT. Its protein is CASKSQAEAFF.

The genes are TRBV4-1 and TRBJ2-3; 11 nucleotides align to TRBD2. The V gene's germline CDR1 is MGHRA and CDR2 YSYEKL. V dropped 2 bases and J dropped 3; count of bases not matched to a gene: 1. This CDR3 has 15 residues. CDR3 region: CASSQRLAGTDTQYF. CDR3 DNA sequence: TGCGCCAGCAGCCAAAGACTAGCGGGAACAGATACGCAGTATTTT.

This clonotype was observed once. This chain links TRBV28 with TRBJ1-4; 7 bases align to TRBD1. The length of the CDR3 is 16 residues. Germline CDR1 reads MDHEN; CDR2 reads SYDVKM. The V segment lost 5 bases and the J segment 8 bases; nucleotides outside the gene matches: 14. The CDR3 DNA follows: TGTGCCAGCAGTCCGGAAGGGGGCGCGGACGGAGAAAAACTGTTTTTT. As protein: CASSPEGGADGEKLFF.